The 23 T cell receptor beta chains reported below all come from one sample, sequenced in a study of T cells in localized non-small cell lung cancer. TCRdb's copy holds only in-frame clones and misses some; the assay was immunoSEQ multiplex PCR. Among about 41,000 clones, around nine tenths were seen once, and the ten largest hold about 2.6%. Here the sequenced sample was peripheral blood, taken before any cancer treatment. All receptors derive from a female donor over 55 with stage I squamous cell lung carcinoma.

This chain joins TRBV21-1 and TRBJ1-4; the table gives TRBD1 as D, unverified against the DNA. TRBV21-1 is a documented pseudogene. CDR3 size: 16 residues. The chain's CDR3 is CASSTPSGQGEEKLFF. DNA of the CDR3: TGTGCCAGCAGCACACCGTCGGGGCAGGGGGAAGAAAAACTGTTTTTT.

The CDR3 protein is CASSPWTSGQETQYF. DNA for the CDR3: TGTGCCAGCAGCCCGTGGACTAGCGGCCAAGAGACCCAGTACTTC. The rearrangement links TRBV5-6 to TRBJ2-5; 10 bases are shared with TRBD2. CDR1 and CDR2 (germline): SGHDT, YYEEEE. The CDR3 is 15 amino acids. Trimming at V came to 4 bases and at J to 1 base, leaving 4 bases not matched to a gene.

This CDR3 reads CATSRDAGEETQYF. CDR3 DNA sequence: TGTGCCACCAGCAGAGATGCGGGGGAAGAGACCCAGTACTTC. The chain joins TRBV15 to TRBJ2-5, with TRBD2 matching over 7 bases. V lost 0 bases to trimming and J lost 3 bases; unmatched junction nucleotides: 1. Germline V gene sequence: CDR1 LNHNV, CDR2 YYDKDF (reference sequence). CDR3 size: 14 residues.

V is TRBV5-1 and J is TRBJ2-5; TRBD2 matches at 12 bases. J was trimmed by 5 bases and V by 5 bases; bases with no gene match: 19. CDR1 is SGHRS and CDR2 is YFSETQ in the germline V gene. This CDR3 is built from 19 residues. The CDR3 reads CASSFPRTSGNGPVETQYF. The CDR3 coding sequence is TGCGCCAGCAGTTTTCCCCGGACTAGCGGGAATGGGCCGGTTGAGACCCAGTACTTC.

This chain uses TRBV7-2 with TRBJ1-3; a weak D match, TRBD1 (5 bases). Trimming removed 5 bases at V and 2 bases at J, with 13 bases between. The CDR3 is 15 amino acids. The germline V gene encodes CDR1 SGHTA and CDR2 FQGNSA. CDR3: CASSPRGGAGNTIYF. The CDR3 DNA reads TGTGCCAGCAGCCCTCGGGGGGGGGCTGGAAACACCATATATTTT.

A note on this clone: Germline and junction disagree at one end, which may indicate a read error. The gene calls are TRBV6-1 and TRBJ2-1; 9 nucleotides agree with TRBD2. The germline gives CDR1 MNHNS, CDR2 SASEGT. The CDR3 covers 11 residues. CDR3 in amino acids: CASRVSGGLLF. The DNA for the CDR3 is TGTGCCAGCAGGGTTAGCGGGGGTCTACTCTTC.

The CDR3 sequence is CAWSRRNTEAFF. DNA of the CDR3: TGTGCCTGGAGTAGGAGGAACACTGAAGCTTTCTTT. The chain recombines TRBV30 with TRBJ1-1; the D is unclear. In germline, CDR1 is GTSNPN, CDR2 SVGIG (reference sequence). CDR3 length: 12 residues. V was clipped by 2 bases and J by 1 base, with 5 bases between them. Using reference TRBV30 and TRBJ1-1 for the parts outside the CDR3, the full variable domain is SQTIHQWPATLVQPVGSPLSLECTVEGTSNPNLYWYRQAAGRGLQLLFYSVGIGQISSEVPQNLSASRPQDRQFILSSKKLLLSDSGFYLCAWSRRNTEAFFGQGTRLTVV.

CDR3 sequence reads: CASSGQGYGEQFF. In nucleotides, the CDR3 is TGTGCCAGCAGCGGACAGGGGTACGGTGAGCAGTTCTTC. The J gene is TRBJ2-1, the V gene TRBV7-2; TRBD1 matches 9 bases. Trimming removed 5 bases from V and 9 bases from J; junction bases left unmatched: 5. The CDR3 consists of 13 residues. CDR1 is SGHTA, CDR2 FQGNSA, per germline.

V is TRBV19 and J is TRBJ2-5; tentatively, D is TRBD1 (6 bases). V gave up 1 base and J gave up 5 bases, with 14 bases separating them. The CDR3 consists of 15 residues. CDR1 is LNHDA, CDR2 SQIVND, per germline (reference sequence). CDR3: CASSIAQGPGETQYF. The CDR3 region has the DNA TGTGCCAGTAGTATAGCCCAGGGGCCGGGGGAGACCCAGTACTTC.

This chain uses TRBV29-1 with TRBJ1-1; D unresolved. From germline, CDR1 is SQVTM and CDR2 ANQGSEA. The V and J ends lost 4 bases and 5 bases respectively, with 8 bases between them. The CDR3 sequence is 11 residues long. The CDR3 loop reads CSVGFGTEAFF. In DNA, the CDR3 is TGCAGCGTTGGGTTTGGGACTGAAGCTTTCTTT.

The gene calls are TRBV11-2 and TRBJ2-3, with a weak D call TRBD2 (6 bases). The CDR3 totals 15 residues. V lost 1 base and J 2 bases, leaving 10 bases between the germline ends. Germline V gene data show CDR1 as SGHAT and CDR2 as FQNNGV. Here the CDR3 reads CASSLAGGNTDTQYF. CDR3 in DNA: TGTGCCAGCAGCTTAGCCGGGGGAAACACAGATACGCAGTATTTT.

The V call is TRBV2, the J call TRBJ1-1; the D is unclear. Germline V gives CDR1 SNHLY, CDR2 FYNNEI. Trimming removed 0 bases from V and 0 bases from J, with 11 bases in between. The CDR3 is 16 residues long. The CDR3 DNA follows: TGTGCCAGCAGTGAAGCGTCGGGCATAATGAACACTGAAGCTTTCTTT. Translation: CASSEASGIMNTEAFF.

The chain has TRBV4-1 and TRBJ2-7; TRBD2 matches at 9 bases. The CDR3 covers 16 residues. Germline CDR1 MGHRA, CDR2 YSYEKL. The junction had 8 bases not matched to a gene; V was cut back by 4 bases and J by 1 base. The CDR3 here is CASSPGLAYVSYEQYF. The CDR3 DNA reads TGCGCCAGCAGCCCCGGACTAGCGTATGTTTCCTACGAGCAGTACTTC.

The chain combines TRBV5-1 with TRBJ2-3; 8 bases fit TRBD1. V shed 6 bases, J shed 5 bases, and the junction held 5 bases outside the gene matches. Germline V gene lookup returns CDR1 SGHRS and CDR2 YFSETQ. This CDR3 is built from 13 residues. In DNA, the CDR3 is TGCGCCAGCAATGCAGGGGGCGAAGATACGCAGTATTTT. Encoded protein: CASNAGGEDTQYF.

This chain links TRBV6-1 with TRBJ2-7; the D call may be TRBD1 or TRBD2 (7 bases each). The CDR3 runs 16 residues. Between the trimmed V and J ends, which lost 4 bases and 2 bases, there was a span of 18 bases. Germline assignment: CDR1 MNHNS and CDR2 SASEGT. Here the CDR3 reads CASSVHLQGRAYEQYF. For the CDR3, the DNA is TGTGCCAGCAGTGTCCACCTACAGGGGAGGGCCTACGAGCAGTACTTC.

The chain is built from TRBV7-8 and TRBJ2-1, with 7 bases fitting TRBD1. Germline loops: CDR1 SGHVS, CDR2 FQNEAQ. The CDR3 loop spans 15 amino acids. V was clipped by 5 bases and J by 5 bases; unmatched bases: 9. The CDR3 nucleotides are TGTGCCAGCAGCCTTCGGACAGGAGGTAACAATGAGCAGTTCTTC. Protein: CASSLRTGGNNEQFF.

The chain joins TRBV6-4 to TRBJ2-3; TRBD2 matches 13 bases. The CDR3 loop spans 15 amino acids. Germline V lookup: CDR1 MRHNA, CDR2 SNTAGT. The V segment lost 6 bases and the J segment 6 bases; nucleotides outside the gene matches: 6. CDR3 protein: CASRKLAGGPDTQYF. In nucleotides, the CDR3 is TGTGCCAGCAGAAAACTAGCGGGAGGGCCCGATACGCAGTATTTT.

The gene calls are TRBV6-5 and TRBJ1-5; 9 bases fit TRBD1. The CDR3 is made up of 15 amino acids. The germline CDR1 and CDR2 sequences are MNHEY and SVGAGI. The J segment lost 1 base and the V segment lost 6 bases, leaving 4 bases of the junction unmatched. The CDR3 sequence: CASRQQGASNQPQHF. The CDR3 region has the DNA TGTGCCAGCAGACAACAGGGGGCAAGCAATCAGCCCCAGCATTTT.

The chain is built from TRBV19 and TRBJ2-3; 9 bases are a match to TRBD2. Losses at the gene ends were 5 bases for V and 5 bases for J; bases not matched to a gene: 2. Looked up from germline, CDR1 is LNHDA and CDR2 is SQIVND (reference sequence). This CDR3 has 13 amino acids. CDR3 DNA sequence: TGTGCCAGTAGTCGCGGGAGGGGAGATACGCAGTATTTT. Encoded protein: CASSRGRGDTQYF.

This rearrangement joins TRBV9 to TRBJ2-7; 7 bases align to TRBD1. Germline CDR1 and CDR2: SGDLS and YYNGEE. The CDR3 is 14 amino acids. Trimming at V came to 0 bases and at J to 5 bases, leaving 5 bases not matched to a gene. The DNA for the CDR3 is TGTGCCAGCAGCGTAGGTGACAGGGCGAACGAGCAGTACTTC. Its protein is CASSVGDRANEQYF.

This clone was seen a few times. The rearrangement uses TRBV30 and TRBJ1-1, with TRBD1 matching 8 bases. The V gene end was trimmed by 6 bases and the J gene end by 2 bases; junction bases not matched to a gene: 8. This CDR3 is 14 amino acids long. CDR1 is GTSNPN, CDR2 SVGIG, per germline (reference sequence). CDR3 loop: CACTPGTGNTEAFF. Written as DNA, the CDR3 is TGTGCCTGCACCCCGGGGACAGGTAACACTGAAGCTTTCTTT.

This chain links TRBV7-9 with TRBJ2-2, with D tentatively TRBD1 or TRBD2 (6 bases each). CDR3 length equals 15 residues. Germline loops: CDR1 SEHNR, CDR2 FQNEAQ (reference sequence). V lost 5 bases to trimming and J lost 5 bases, with 15 bases between them. The CDR3 spells CASSPKGGWTGELFF. CDR3 DNA sequence: TGTGCCAGCAGCCCAAAGGGGGGATGGACCGGGGAGCTGTTTTTT.

The V and J genes are TRBV7-9 and TRBJ1-2; TRBD1 is a possible D gene (5 bases). Germline assignment: CDR1 SEHNR and CDR2 FQNEAQ (reference sequence). There are 17 residues in the CDR3. V shed 6 bases and J shed 0 bases, with 20 bases lying between them. The CDR3 sequence is CASSSSPDKGANYGYTF. CDR3 nucleotide sequence: TGTGCCAGCAGTTCCTCCCCGGACAAAGGTGCTAACTATGGCTACACCTTC.